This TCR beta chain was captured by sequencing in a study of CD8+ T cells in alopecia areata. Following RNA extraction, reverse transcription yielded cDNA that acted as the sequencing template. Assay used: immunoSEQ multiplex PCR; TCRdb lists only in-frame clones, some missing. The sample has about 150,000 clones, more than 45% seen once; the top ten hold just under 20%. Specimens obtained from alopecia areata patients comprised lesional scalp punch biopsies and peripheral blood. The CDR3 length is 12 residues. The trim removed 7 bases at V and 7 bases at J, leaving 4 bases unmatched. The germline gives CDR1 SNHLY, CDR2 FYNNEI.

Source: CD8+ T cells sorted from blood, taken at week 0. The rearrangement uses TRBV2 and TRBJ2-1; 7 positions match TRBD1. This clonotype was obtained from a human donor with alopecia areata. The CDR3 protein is CASIHRGNEQFF. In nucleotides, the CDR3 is TGTGCCAGCATTCACAGGGGAAATGAGCAGTTCTTC.